The next 3 T cell receptor beta chains were all read from a single sample in a study of memory CD4+ T cells and cytomegalovirus serostatus. The data were produced by immunoSEQ multiplex PCR, yet TCRdb's version contains in-frame clones alone and is incomplete. The data show more than 40,000 clones, 76% seen once. The sort gate was single viable CD3+CD4+CD8-CD45RO+ cells for memory CD4+ T cells. The sequenced sample consisted of memory CD4+ T cells from blood. These receptors were collected from an adult in good health and CMV-seronegative.

The chain is built from TRBV28 and TRBJ1-6, with TRBD1 matching over 9 bases. J was trimmed by 7 bases and V by 6 bases; bases with no gene match: 7. CDR1 and CDR2 (germline): MDHEN, SYDVKM. The CDR3 runs 15 residues. CDR3 nucleotide sequence: TGTGCCAGCAGCCCGACAGGGGGGAGAAATTCACCCCTCCACTTT. Encoded protein: CASSPTGGRNSPLHF.

This clone was seen a handful of times. The chain employs TRBV7-9 and TRBJ2-5; TRBD1 matches at 9 bases. The ends lost 4 bases at V and 5 bases at J; junction bases unmatched: 14. Germline V gene data show CDR1 as SEHNR and CDR2 as FQNEAQ (reference sequence). There are 17 residues in the CDR3. The CDR3 nucleotides are TGTGCCAGCAGCTCCCTCGGGACAGGGTGGGTCGGGGAGACCCAGTACTTC. This codes for CASSSLGTGWVGETQYF. The variable domain in full, with the rest retrieved from reference TRBV7-9 and TRBJ2-5, is DTGVSQNPRHKITKRGQNVTFRCDPISEHNRLYWYRQTLGQGPEFLTYFQNEAQLEKSRLLSDRFSAERPKGSFSTLEIQRTEQGDSAMYLCASSSLGTGWVGETQYFGPGTRLLVL.

The chain uses TRBV11-2 and TRBJ2-4; TRBD1 might be the D (5 bases). Trimming removed 4 bases at V and 8 bases at J, with 9 bases between. This CDR3 is built from 12 residues. Germline V CDR1 and CDR2: SGHAT, FQNNGV. The CDR3 DNA follows: TGTGCCAGCAGCTCCAGGGTGGACATTCAGTACTTC. Its translation: CASSSRVDIQYF. The full variable domain, in which reference TRBV11-2 and TRBJ2-4 provide the parts outside the CDR3, is EAGVAQSPRYKIIEKRQSVAFWCNPISGHATLYWYQQILGQGPKLLIQFQNNGVVDDSQLPKDRFSAERLKGVDSTLKIQPAKLEDSAVYLCASSSRVDIQYFGAGTRLSVL.